This TCR beta chain was sequenced for a study of CD8 T cells in ankylosing spondylitis (dated by TCRdb to about 2017). Turning to the overall study: The study set out to find disease-linked TCR variants by profiling T cell receptor beta repertoires in ankylosing spondylitis patients and healthy donors. Peripheral blood was sampled, and synovial fluid was also collected from ankylosing spondylitis patients. In total, the full study cohort was made up of nearly 110 healthy donors and some 26 ankylosing spondylitis patients. Results the study describes overall, beyond this receptor: The disease-linked clones were reported as significantly enriched in matched synovial fluid samples from ankylosing spondylitis patients. Some motif variants had previously been reported in the synovial fluid and blood of reactive arthritis patients, which suggests shared mechanisms of disease initiation. A TCR beta motif made up of seven or eight highly homologous amino acid variants appeared to be characteristic of blood from ankylosing spondylitis patients. A CD8+ phenotype was shown by the disease-linked clones, which were found at relatively low frequencies in peripheral blood.

Concerning this clonotype: The antigen it binds to is not known. There are no base qualities to consult, and no much larger clone falls within one base.

TCRdb names Illumina HiSeq 2500 as the instrument used. TCR beta libraries were prepared by quantitative 5'-RACE with molecular barcodes. On the authors' methods: Disease-linked TCR variants were identified with a new computational method built on a probabilistic model of VDJ rearrangement. TCRdb reprocessing: public reads trimmed at Q25 with fastp, clones called with MiXCR, in-frame beta chains kept. Rows are combined by CDR3 protein, so each entry shows the most common genes and DNA. These V and J calls derive from TCRdb rather than the authors' analysis. The sample data list about 150,000 distinct CDR3 sequences, and around a third of these were observed just once. The ten largest make up 6% of the sample. CDR1 SGHVS and CDR2 FQNEAQ are derived from the germline V gene. Counted from cysteine to phenylalanine, this CDR3 has 14 amino acids. Only the CDR3 portion is preserved as DNA: 42 bases, with reading frame beginning at the first base. V sheds 4 bases and J sheds 3 bases, leaving 12 bases between their ends.

Synovial fluid samples were matched to blood samples from the same ankylosing spondylitis patients. Material for sequencing was synovial fluid, either unsorted or a sorted T cell fraction (not recorded which). The V and J segments used are TRBV7-8 and TRBJ2-5; the D call could be TRBD1 or TRBD2, with each sharing 5 bases. The TCR was taken from a male donor with ankylosing spondylitis. CDR3 sequence: CASSSGTAKETQYF. The DNA sequence is TGTGCCAGCAGCTCAGGGACGGCTAAAGAGACCCAGTACTTC.